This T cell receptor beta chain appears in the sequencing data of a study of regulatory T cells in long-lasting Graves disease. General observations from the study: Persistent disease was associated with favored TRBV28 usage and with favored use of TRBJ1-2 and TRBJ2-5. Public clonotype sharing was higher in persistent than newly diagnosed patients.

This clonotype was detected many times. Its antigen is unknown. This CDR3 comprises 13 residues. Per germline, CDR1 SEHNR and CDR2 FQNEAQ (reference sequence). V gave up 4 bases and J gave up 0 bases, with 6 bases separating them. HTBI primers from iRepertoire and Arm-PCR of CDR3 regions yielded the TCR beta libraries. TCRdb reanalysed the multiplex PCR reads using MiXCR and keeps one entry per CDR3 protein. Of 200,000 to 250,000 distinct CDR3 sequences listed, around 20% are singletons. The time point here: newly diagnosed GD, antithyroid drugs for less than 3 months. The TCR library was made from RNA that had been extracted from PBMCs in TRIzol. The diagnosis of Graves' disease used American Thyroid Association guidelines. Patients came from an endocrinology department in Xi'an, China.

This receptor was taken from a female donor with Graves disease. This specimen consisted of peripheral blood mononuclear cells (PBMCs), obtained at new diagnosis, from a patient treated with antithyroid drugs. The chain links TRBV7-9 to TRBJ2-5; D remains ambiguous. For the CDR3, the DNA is TGTGCCAGCAGCTCCCCAGACCAAGAGACCCAGTACTTC. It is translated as CASSSPDQETQYF.